These 21 T cell receptor beta chains share one sample of origin, sequenced in a study of graft-versus-host responses after intestinal transplantation. No antigen has been assigned to these receptors. Measured with immunoSEQ multiplex PCR; TCRdb has only the in-frame clones, and not every one. Of 150,000 or so clones listed, about nine tenths are singletons. The material was unstimulated CD4+ T cells sorted from spleen or lymph node cells, obtained before intestinal transplant. These receptors were collected from a human donor who received an intestinal transplant.

This chain links TRBV7-3 with TRBJ2-6; D possibly corresponds to TRBD1 (6 bases). CDR1 is SGHTA and CDR2 is FQGTGA in the germline V gene. V was pared by 0 bases and J by 4 bases, with 13 bases between. This CDR3 has 17 residues. This CDR3 is CASSLTQGLRGANVLTF. CDR3 in DNA: TGTGCCAGCAGCTTAACGCAGGGGTTGCGCGGGGCCAACGTCCTGACTTTC.

The rearrangement uses TRBV18 and TRBJ1-4; D is ambiguous. The V end lost 0 bases, the J end lost 8 bases, and 4 bases lay between the germline ends. In germline, CDR1 is KGHSH, CDR2 LQKENI. CDR3 length: 12 residues. The CDR3 DNA is TGTGCCAGCTCACCACCGAGCGAAAAACTGTTTTTT. It codes for CASSPPSEKLFF.

The chain joins TRBV4-2 to TRBJ1-1, with TRBD1 matching 7 bases. This CDR3 is 14 amino acids long. Germline V gene lookup returns CDR1 LGHNA and CDR2 YNFKEQ. V dropped 5 bases and J dropped 0; count of bases not matched to a gene: 3. The CDR3 nucleotides read TGTGCCAGCAGCAGGGACAGCCTGAACACTGAAGCTTTCTTT. Amino acid sequence: CASSRDSLNTEAFF.

The DNA of the CDR3 is TGCGCCAGCAGCTTGCTCCGGGCCCCTGGGGGGCCTAATGAAAAACTGTTTTTT. As protein: CASSLLRAPGGPNEKLFF. The V call is TRBV5-1, the J call TRBJ1-4, with D possibly matching TRBD1 (6 bases). Germline lookup yields CDR1 SGHRS and CDR2 YFSETQ. The germline V and J ends were trimmed by 1 base and 3 bases, with 19 bases remaining between them. This CDR3 is 18 amino acids long.

The sample holds one count of this clone. The chain links TRBV7-2 to TRBJ2-5; TRBD1 aligns across 12 bases. The junction had 5 bases not matched to a gene; V was cut back by 5 bases and J by 4 bases. There are 15 residues in the CDR3. Germline V gives CDR1 SGHTA, CDR2 FQGNSA. CDR3 nucleotides: TGTGCCAGCAGCCCGGGACAGGGGGCCGGAGAGACCCAGTACTTC. This encodes CASSPGQGAGETQYF.

The chain is built from TRBV7-2 and TRBJ1-5; D is possibly TRBD1 (5 bases). The germline CDR1 and CDR2 sequences are SGHTA and FQGNSA. V was clipped by 2 bases and J by 3 bases, with 11 bases between them. This CDR3 has 15 amino acids. The CDR3 DNA is TGTGCCAGCAGCTTACCGGGACGCTACAATCAGCCCCAGCATTTT. Amino acids: CASSLPGRYNQPQHF.

The rearrangement uses TRBV7-3 and TRBJ2-3; the match to TRBD2 covers 12 bases. This CDR3 spans 15 amino acids. The germline CDR1 and CDR2 sequences are SGHTA and FQGTGA. With V trimmed by 5 bases and J by 2 bases, 2 bases remained unmatched. For the CDR3, the DNA is TGTGCCAGCAGCAGGACTAGCGGGGCCACAGATACGCAGTATTTT. This encodes CASSRTSGATDTQYF.

The chain uses TRBV4-3 and TRBJ2-3; possible D gene TRBD2, 5 bases. The CDR3 length is 15 residues. Germline V gene sequence: CDR1 LGHNA, CDR2 YSLEER. Between the trimmed V and J ends, which lost 1 base and 0 bases, there was a span of 8 bases. CDR3 amino acids: CASSQVRTSTDTQYF. CDR3 in DNA: TGCGCCAGCAGCCAAGTGCGGACTAGCACAGATACGCAGTATTTT.

This clone has only one observation. The genes are TRBV11-3 and TRBJ2-7; 11 nucleotides line up with TRBD1. This CDR3 region has 15 residues. Trimming removed 3 bases from V and 3 bases from J; junction bases left unmatched: 4. From germline, CDR1 is SGHNT and CDR2 YENEEA. This chain's CDR3 is CASSFAGTGGYEQYF. The CDR3, as DNA: TGTGCCAGCAGCTTTGCCGGGACAGGGGGCTACGAGCAGTACTTC.

The rearrangement uses TRBV11-2 and TRBJ2-3, with 7 bases lining up with TRBD1. The CDR3 totals 14 residues. V lost 3 bases, J lost 1 base, and 1 base stayed unmatched. Germline V gene sequence: CDR1 SGHAT, CDR2 FQNNGV. The CDR3 DNA reads as TGTGCCAGCAGCTTGGGGACAGGCACAGATACGCAGTATTTT. Translating gives CASSLGTGTDTQYF.

The V call is TRBV5-1, the J call TRBJ2-7, with D uncertain. Germline-derived CDR1 and CDR2 are SGHRS and YFSETQ. V dropped 3 bases and J dropped 3 bases, with 7 bases sitting between them. The CDR3 has 12 residues. CDR3 bases: TGCGCCAGCAGCTCCACAGACTACGAGCAGTACTTC. Translation gives CASSSTDYEQYF.

The chain links TRBV11-2 to TRBJ2-5; D is unresolved. The J call may be mistaken, given a closer DNA end match to TRBJ2-7. Germline CDR1 and CDR2: SGHAT and FQNNGV. The CDR3 length is 13 residues. CDR3 loop: CASSPDWDYEQYF. For the CDR3, the DNA is TGTGCCAGCAGCCCCGACTGGGACTACGAGCAGTACTTC.

The chain couples TRBV27 to TRBJ1-2; D is perhaps TRBD1 (5 bases). Per germline, CDR1 MNHEY and CDR2 SMNVEV (reference sequence). Trimming removed 5 bases from V and 4 bases from J, with 11 bases in between. The length of the CDR3 is 13 residues. The CDR3 region has the DNA TGTGCCAGCAGTAGGGGAACGAGCTATGGCTACACCTTC. Translating it yields CASSRGTSYGYTF.

The chain carries TRBV7-2 and TRBJ1-1; D gene unclear. The germline V gene encodes CDR1 SGHTA and CDR2 FQGNSA. Trimming removed 0 bases at V and 1 base at J, with 6 bases between. The CDR3 is made up of 14 amino acids. The chain's CDR3 is CASSLARGNTEAFF. The CDR3 nucleotides read TGTGCCAGCAGCTTAGCGAGAGGGAACACTGAAGCTTTCTTT.

This chain joins TRBV19 and TRBJ2-3, with D possibly TRBD1 on 6 matching bases. Trimming cost V 4 bases and J 4 bases, with 15 bases left between them. This CDR3 comprises 15 residues. The germline gives CDR1 LNHDA, CDR2 SQIVND (reference sequence). The CDR3 DNA reads TGTGCCAGTAGTAAAGGGGGTCTTAATGCAGATACGCAGTATTTT. Encoded protein: CASSKGGLNADTQYF.

The chain joins TRBV27 to TRBJ2-7; D is possibly TRBD1 (5 bases). The germline CDR1 and CDR2 sequences are MNHEY and SMNVEV (reference sequence). Trimming stripped 6 bases from V and 4 bases from J, with 16 bases between. This CDR3 spans 14 amino acids. The CDR3 here is CASRVRQNLYEQYF. The CDR3 DNA follows: TGTGCCAGCAGAGTGCGACAGAACCTTTACGAGCAGTACTTC.

CDR3 nucleotide sequence: TGTGCCAGCAGTCCTGAAGTAGCAAAAATTGGTTATAATTCACCCCTCCACTTT. The encoded protein is CASSPEVAKIGYNSPLHF. This rearrangement joins TRBV28 to TRBJ1-6; no clear D gene. Trimming took 5 bases from V and 4 from J, leaving 21 bases between them. The CDR3 has 18 residues. Per germline, CDR1 MDHEN and CDR2 SYDVKM.

V is TRBV27 and J is TRBJ1-2; D is undetermined. The germline V and J ends were trimmed by 8 bases and 4 bases, with 14 bases remaining between them. The germline CDR1 and CDR2 sequences are MNHEY and SMNVEV (reference sequence). The CDR3 runs to 13 residues. The CDR3 nucleotides are TGTGCCAGCGGACCACGGACGGTCTATGGCTACACCTTC. Its protein is CASGPRTVYGYTF.

The J gene is TRBJ2-1, the V gene TRBV29-1; D gene unclear. The germline gives CDR1 SQVTM, CDR2 ANQGSEA. Trimming shortened V by 6 bases and J by 6 bases, and 6 bases separated the two germline ends. This CDR3 comprises 10 residues. As DNA, the CDR3 is TGCAGCGTCCGCGGCAATGAGCAGTTCTTC. This sequence encodes CSVRGNEQFF.

The V gene is TRBV7-2, the J gene TRBJ2-1, with D unclear. The V end was cut by 6 bases, the J end by 0 bases, with 21 bases between. The germline V gene encodes CDR1 SGHTA and CDR2 FQGNSA. CDR3 length: 18 residues. The DNA for the CDR3 is TGTGCCAGCAGAGGCTTAGGTTTTGGCGGTTACTCCTACAATGAGCAGTTCTTC. Translating it yields CASRGLGFGGYSYNEQFF.

The chain is built from TRBV21-1 and TRBJ2-3; whether TRBD2, the table's D call, matches the DNA was not checked. TRBV21-1 is classified as a pseudogene. The CDR3 has 15 amino acids. This chain's CDR3 is CAIDSAGGGTDTQYF. CDR3 nucleotide sequence: TGTGCCATCGACTCAGCGGGAGGTGGCACAGATACGCAGTATTTT.